This entry lists 13 T cell receptor beta chains sequenced from one sample in a study of shared clonotypes between healthy human individuals. Assay: immunoSEQ multiplex PCR; the TCRdb copy retains only in-frame clones and omits some. Counted here are about 490,000 clones, roughly four fifths occurring once; the ten biggest clones make up roughly 13%. Sequenced: PBMCs. These receptors were collected from a woman aged 40 to 50 in good health. Some clones in this sample may be carry-over from other donors' samples.

The chain carries TRBV28 and TRBJ1-2; D is possibly TRBD1 (5 bases). V lost 6 bases to trimming and J lost 2 bases, with 10 bases between them. The CDR3 runs to 13 residues. CDR1 and CDR2 from the germline V gene are MDHEN and SYDVKM. CDR3: CASRVRDNYGYTF. CDR3 sequence (DNA): TGTGCCAGCAGAGTAAGGGACAACTATGGCTACACCTTC.

The V call is TRBV5-1, the J call TRBJ2-7, with 9 bases aligning to TRBD1. The CDR3 consists of 16 residues. CDR1 is SGHRS and CDR2 is YFSETQ in the germline V gene. The J segment lost 5 bases and the V segment lost 0 bases, leaving 9 bases of the junction unmatched. The CDR3 protein is CASSLASGTGRDEQYF. DNA of the CDR3: TGCGCCAGCAGCTTGGCCTCCGGGACAGGGCGCGACGAGCAGTACTTC. The variable domain in full, completed from reference TRBV5-1 and TRBJ2-7, reads KAGVTQTPRYLIKTRGQQVTLSCSPISGHRSVSWYQQTPGQGLQFLFEYFSETQRNKGNFPGRFSGRQFSNSRSEMNVSTLELGDSALYLCASSLASGTGRDEQYFGPGTRLTVT.

V usage is TRBV29-1 and J usage is TRBJ1-1, with D perhaps TRBD1 (5 bases). Trimming left V 6 bases short and J 8 bases short, with 10 bases between. This CDR3 is 10 amino acids long. Germline CDR1 and CDR2: SQVTM and ANQGSEA. The CDR3 nucleotides read TGCAGCGTAGGGAGGGACGAAGCTTTCTTT. Encoded protein: CSVGRDEAFF.

V is TRBV27 and J is TRBJ2-7, with 10 nucleotides matching TRBD1. Germline CDR1 and CDR2: MNHEY and SMNVEV (reference sequence). This CDR3 has 15 amino acids. Germline trimming cut 5 bases from V and 7 bases from J; bases unmatched to any gene: 11. CDR3 nucleotide sequence: TGTGCCAGCAGTCGGGTCGGGACAGGGGTGAGAGAGCAGTACTTC. It encodes CASSRVGTGVREQYF.

The chain is built from TRBV6-1 and TRBJ1-3, with 8 bases that match TRBD1. The CDR3 runs to 15 residues. The germline V gene has CDR1 MNHNS and CDR2 SASEGT. Trimming removed 3 bases from V and 3 bases from J; junction bases left unmatched: 4. CDR3 DNA sequence: TGTGCCAGCAGTGAGGCAGGGGGCCTTGGAAACACCATATATTTT. Translated: CASSEAGGLGNTIYF.

The chain employs TRBV25-1 and TRBJ1-1; TRBD1 might be the D (5 bases). Per germline, CDR1 MGHDK and CDR2 SYGVNS. V was trimmed by 0 bases and J by 2 bases, leaving 7 bases between them. There are 14 residues in the CDR3. The CDR3 loop reads CASSEYRANTEAFF. The CDR3, as DNA: TGTGCCAGCAGTGAATACAGGGCCAACACTGAAGCTTTCTTT.

Regarding this clone: This may be a read error: a much more frequent sequence differs by one nucleotide. V is TRBV5-1 and J is TRBJ2-7; 9 bases match TRBD1. CDR1 SGHRS and CDR2 YFSETQ come from the germline V gene. The CDR3 loop spans 14 amino acids. The CDR3 protein is CASSLSGTGPEQHF. The CDR3 nucleotides are TGCGCCAGCAGCTTGTCCGGGACAGGGCCCGAGCAGCACTTC. Variable domain in full (rest from reference TRBV5-1 and TRBJ2-7): KAGVTQTPRYLIKTRGQQVTLSCSPISGHRSVSWYQQTPGQGLQFLFEYFSETQRNKGNFPGRFSGRQFSNSRSEMNVSTLELGDSALYLCASSLSGTGPEQHFGPGTRLTVT.

The chain combines TRBV5-8 with TRBJ1-4; TRBD1 is a possible D gene (6 bases). Germline CDR1 and CDR2: SGHTS and YDEGEE. The germline V and J ends were trimmed by 2 bases and 10 bases, with 18 bases remaining between them. The CDR3 is 15 residues long. CDR3 in amino acids: CASSLQGLVFGKLFF. CDR3 nucleotides: TGTGCCAGCAGCTTACAGGGCCTCGTTTTCGGAAAACTGTTTTTT.

This clone was recorded many times. This sample also contains other DNA sequences that code for the same CDR3. This chain connects TRBV29-1 to TRBJ2-2; 9 positions agree with TRBD1. The CDR3 consists of 14 residues. With 4 bases clipped from V and 4 bases from J, the junction kept 4 bases outside the gene matches. Germline CDR1 is SQVTM and CDR2 is ANQGSEA. The CDR3 protein is CSVGTGVATGELFF. The CDR3 DNA sequence: TGCAGCGTTGGGACAGGGGTGGCCACCGGGGAGCTGTTTTTT.

This chain uses TRBV10-1 with TRBJ1-2; 8 bases line up with TRBD1. Germline CDR1 WNHNN, CDR2 SYGVQD (reference sequence). The V gene end was trimmed by 0 bases and the J gene end by 5 bases; junction bases not matched to a gene: 11. The CDR3 is 17 residues long. CDR3 residues: CASSESETGDRWYGYTF. The CDR3 DNA follows: TGCGCCAGCAGTGAGTCGGAGACAGGGGACCGTTGGTATGGCTACACCTTC.

J is TRBJ2-5 and V is TRBV4-3, with TRBD2 matching 7 bases. There are 20 residues in the CDR3. J gave up 0 bases and V 4 bases, and 20 bases lay outside the gene matches. The germline V gene has CDR1 LGHNA and CDR2 YSLEER. The CDR3 sequence is CASSRDISGGGESHQETQYF. CDR3 DNA: TGCGCCAGCAGCCGAGATATCTCGGGTGGGGGGGAATCCCACCAAGAGACCCAGTACTTC.

The gene calls are TRBV9 and TRBJ2-2; D tentatively reads TRBD1 or TRBD2 (5 bases each). CDR3 length equals 16 residues. The V end was cut by 0 bases, the J end by 4 bases, with 13 bases between. Per germline, CDR1 SGDLS and CDR2 YYNGEE. CDR3 coding DNA: TGTGCCAGCAGCGTAGCTGGGGACCCCGGCACCGGGGAGCTGTTTTTT. Translating gives CASSVAGDPGTGELFF.

This clone has a handful of counts. The gene calls are TRBV19 and TRBJ2-7; 14 bases line up with TRBD2. Per the germline V gene, CDR1 is LNHDA and CDR2 is SQIVND (reference sequence). Trimming cost V 7 bases and J 0 bases; bases outside gene matches: 5. CDR3 length: 16 residues. The CDR3 sequence: CASNNGLAGGSYEQYF. The DNA for the CDR3 is TGTGCCAGTAACAACGGACTAGCGGGAGGCTCCTACGAGCAGTACTTC. The full variable domain, its missing parts supplied by reference TRBV19 and TRBJ2-7, is DGGITQSPKYLFRKEGQNVTLSCEQNLNHDAMYWYRQDPGQGLRLIYYSQIVNDFQKGDIAEGYSVSREKKESFPLTVTSAQKNPTAFYLCASNNGLAGGSYEQYFGPGTRLTVT.